Below, 8 T cell receptor beta chains from the same sample are listed, as sequenced in a study of blood T cell repertoires in COVID-19. Profiled with immunoSEQ multiplex PCR; TCRdb holds only in-frame clones, not every one. The table has about 190,000 clones, approximately 91% seen once. Sequencing was performed on peripheral blood. Receptors were obtained from a woman aged 40 to 55 who had recovered from COVID-19.

The chain joins TRBV15 to TRBJ2-7, with 8 bases matching TRBD1. The germline V gene encodes CDR1 LNHNV and CDR2 YYDKDF (reference sequence). The CDR3 runs to 13 residues. The V segment lost 3 bases and the J segment 5 bases; nucleotides outside the gene matches: 3. CDR3 bases: TGTGCCACCAGCAGGGACAGGGTAAACGAGCAGTACTTC. This codes for CATSRDRVNEQYF.

The chain joins TRBV7-2 to TRBJ2-2; perhaps TRBD1 as D (6 bases). Germline CDR1 and CDR2: SGHTA and FQGNSA. The V gene lost 5 bases and the J gene lost 4 bases, with 17 bases spanning the gap. CDR3 length: 16 amino acids. The CDR3 region has the DNA TGTGCCAGCAGCCTGCTGAGGGGGAAAGGCACCGGGGAGCTGTTTTTT. This translates into CASSLLRGKGTGELFF.

V is TRBV6-2 or TRBV6-3 and J is TRBJ2-5, with 10 nucleotides matching TRBD2. V shed 4 bases and J 4 bases; nucleotides not matched to a gene: 15. The germline CDR1 and CDR2 sequences are MNHEY and SVGEGT. The CDR3 is 18 amino acids. The chain's CDR3 is CASSSLIRASGSSETQYF. In DNA, the CDR3 is TGTGCCAGCAGTTCCCTAATTCGGGCTAGCGGGAGTTCAGAGACCCAGTACTTC.

The DNA of the CDR3 is TGTGCCAGCAGTTTCACGCCATCCCCGGGTGAAAAACTGTTTTTT. Its translation is CASSFTPSPGEKLFF. This chain connects TRBV28 to TRBJ1-4, with D unclear. Germline CDR1 is MDHEN and CDR2 is SYDVKM. V lost 3 bases and J 7 bases, leaving 15 bases between the germline ends. The CDR3 sequence is 15 residues long. Drawing the rest from reference TRBV28 and TRBJ1-4, the complete variable domain is DVKVTQSSRYLVKRTGEKVFLECVQDMDHENMFWYRQDPGLGLRLIYFSYDVKMKEKGDIPEGYSVSREKKERFSLILESASTNQTSMYLCASSFTPSPGEKLFFGSGTQLSVL.

The chain employs TRBV10-3 and TRBJ1-1; 8 bases are shared with TRBD1. Germline assignment: CDR1 ENHRY and CDR2 SYGVKD. The CDR3 covers 13 residues. V lost 8 bases to trimming and J lost 1 base; unmatched junction nucleotides: 3. This CDR3 reads CAIGQGANTEAFF. In DNA, the CDR3 is TGTGCCATCGGCCAGGGGGCGAACACTGAAGCTTTCTTT.

This clone was counted a few times. The gene calls are TRBV6-6 and TRBJ2-6; 8 bases agree with TRBD1. V shed 5 bases and J 1 base; nucleotides not matched to a gene: 4. CDR3 length: 16 residues. Per germline, CDR1 MNHNY and CDR2 SVGAGI (reference sequence). The CDR3 sequence: CASSRRQGSGANVLTF. The CDR3 DNA is TGTGCCAGCAGTCGACGACAGGGGTCTGGGGCCAACGTCCTGACTTTC.

This clone was detected once. This chain uses TRBV7-9 with TRBJ2-3; TRBD1 aligns across 8 bases. The CDR3 runs to 15 residues. Losses at the gene ends were 5 bases for V and 4 bases for J; bases not matched to a gene: 8. CDR1 is SEHNR, CDR2 FQNEAQ, per germline (reference sequence). For the CDR3, the DNA is TGTGCCAGCAGCCCCAGGGAACAGGGGGCAGATACGCAGTATTTT. This codes for CASSPREQGADTQYF.

The chain is built from TRBV30 and TRBJ2-1, with TRBD1 matching over 7 bases. CDR1 GTSNPN and CDR2 SVGIG come from the germline V gene (reference sequence). V gave up 0 bases and J gave up 3 bases; unmatched junction bases: 11. The CDR3 covers 17 residues. The chain's CDR3 is CAWSVLETGTLYNEQFF. CDR3 in DNA: TGTGCCTGGAGTGTCCTTGAGACAGGGACCCTCTACAATGAGCAGTTCTTC.